This T cell receptor beta chain is drawn from a study of shared clonotypes between healthy human individuals. About the research overall: A donor's plate count was three for CD4 naive and three for CD4 memory; CD8 naive had two and CD8 memory one.

Clones were read by immunoSEQ multiplex PCR, and TCRdb kept only the in-frame ones, dropping some. The sample yields some 2 million clones, roughly 94% seen once. V gave up 6 bases and J gave up 5 bases, with 13 bases separating them. Germline loops: CDR1 WNHNN, CDR2 SYGVQD (reference sequence). This CDR3 has 13 amino acids. Positive CCR7 selection of CD45RO-negative cells yielded the naive CD8 cells, and terminally differentiated effector memory CD45RA+ cells were excluded. Input material: naive CD8+ T cells sorted from blood. This sequence was found in a man younger than 35 in good health. The chain recombines TRBV10-1 with TRBJ1-1; tentative D call: TRBD1 (6 bases). CDR3 sequence reads: CASSGRGATEAFF. The CDR3 bases are TGCGCCAGCAGCGGCAGGGGTGCGACTGAAGCTTTCTTT.